This T cell receptor beta chain was retrieved from a study of blood T cell repertoires in COVID-19. Study summary: The United States, Italy and Spain were the sources of the acute and convalescent COVID-19 samples. Sources were T cells, B-cell-depleted T cells, or PBMCs; the material itself was cDNA or gDNA.

Under the authors' procedure: Amplification from reference gene primers served as the basis for estimated nucleated cell counts. TCRdb's table, derived via immunoSEQ multiplex PCR, lists solely in-frame clones and lacks some. Clone size and V and J calls were adopted from that table, with D and trimming inferred from the DNA. There are 120,000 or so clones in the sample; approximately 71% occur only once, and roughly 7.9% lies in the top ten. The CDR3 runs 17 residues. CDR1 is SGHRS and CDR2 is YFSETQ in the germline V gene. V shed 0 bases, J shed 8 bases, and the junction held 8 bases outside the gene matches.

The sample was peripheral blood. The sequence was collected from a human donor in a cohort sampled during active COVID-19. The V and J genes are TRBV5-1 and TRBJ1-4; 12 nucleotides align to TRBD1. CDR3 bases: TGCGCCAGCAGCTTGGGGGACAGGGGGCTATTAGGAGAAAAACTGTTTTTT. Protein: CASSLGDRGLLGEKLFF.